These 2 T cell receptor beta chains were all obtained from the same sample, sequenced in a study of CD8+CD57+ T cells in acquired aplastic anemia. Patients included in sequencing had previously demonstrated CD8+CD57+ cell expansion by flow cytometry. Genomic DNA constituted the template upon which TCR beta VDJ and CDR3 profiling was performed. TCRdb reprocessed the reads via MiXCR and lists one record per CDR3 protein. The sample includes 150,000 to 200,000 distinct CDR3 sequences, less than 60% seen only once; the top ten take more than 1.5%. Source material: sorted CD4+, CD8+, or CD8+CD57+ T cells (not recorded which) from PBMCs. Receptor source: a human donor with aplastic anemia.

This clonotype has at least ten counts. The chain couples TRBV29-1 to TRBJ1-2; possible D gene TRBD1, 5 bases. Germline V lookup: CDR1 SQVTM, CDR2 ANQGSEA. CDR3 length: 13 residues. Trimming removed 2 bases at V and 4 bases at J, with 11 bases between. The CDR3 nucleotides are TGCAGCGTTGAACCAGGGATTTCCTATGGCTACACCTTC. Protein sequence: CSVEPGISYGYTF.

This clonotype occurred many times. The V and J genes are TRBV10-3 and TRBJ2-1; D is tentatively TRBD1 or TRBD2 (6 bases each). The CDR3 extends over 17 amino acids. Between the trimmed V and J ends, which lost 7 bases and 9 bases, there was a span of 28 bases. Germline-derived CDR1 and CDR2 are ENHRY and SYGVKD. CDR3 sequence: CAIKGGSGAGGWGEQFF. DNA for the CDR3: TGTGCCATCAAAGGAGGATCGGGGGCTGGGGGGTGGGGTGAGCAGTTCTTC.